These T cell receptor beta chains were read from a single sample in a study of blood T cell repertoires in COVID-19. The data were produced by immunoSEQ multiplex PCR, yet TCRdb's version contains in-frame clones alone and is incomplete. This table has 100,000 to 150,000 clones, around nine tenths appearing once. Material: peripheral blood. These receptors all stem from a woman aged 80 or older with acute or convalescent COVID-19. Both conserved end residues are part of each CDR3. Fields, in order: V gene, clone size, J gene, D gene, CDR3 protein, CDR3 DNA. The D gene is left open where the match is weak. Some rows have no size entry. The others give once, few or many, or a class for an expanded clone.

V: TRBV19; size: NA; J: TRBJ2-5; D: TRBD1; CDR3: CASSIDTGGQETQYF; DNA: TGTGCCAGTAGTATAGATACAGGGGGCCAAGAGACCCAGTACTTC
V: TRBV7-8; size: NA; J: TRBJ2-5; D: NA; CDR3: CASSLAGVKGTQYF; DNA: TGTGCCAGCAGCTTAGCGGGAGTAAAGGGGACCCAGTACTTC
V: TRBV24-1; size: NA; J: TRBJ1-2; D: TRBD1; CDR3: CATSDSSGGSSNYGYTF; DNA: TGTGCCACCAGTGATTCTTCAGGGGGTTCTTCTAACTATGGCTACACCTTC
V: TRBV5-1; size: few; J: TRBJ1-6; D: NA; CDR3: CASSLERDINSPLHF; DNA: TGCGCCAGCAGCTTGGAACGGGACATTAATTCACCCCTCCACTTT
V: TRBV9; size: NA; J: TRBJ1-2; D: NA; CDR3: CASSLTGQGSGRGYTF; DNA: TGTGCCAGCAGCCTTACGGGGCAGGGGAGTGGTAGGGGCTACACCTTC
V: TRBV4-2; size: NA; J: TRBJ1-1; D: NA; CDR3: CASSQDRRGLNTEAFF; DNA: TGTGCCAGCAGCCAAGATCGGCGGGGATTGAACACTGAAGCTTTCTTT
V: TRBV10-2; size: few; J: TRBJ1-5; D: NA; CDR3: CASSEFQVTRAPQHF; DNA: TGCGCCAGCAGTGAGTTTCAGGTAACTCGTGCGCCCCAGCATTTT
V: TRBV7-2; size: once; J: TRBJ1-1; D: NA; CDR3: CASSLRWGGDTEAFF; DNA: TGTGCCAGCAGCTTGCGATGGGGGGGGGACACTGAAGCTTTCTTT
V: TRBV27; size: NA; J: TRBJ1-2; D: NA; CDR3: CASSPTERLFYGYTF; DNA: TGTGCCAGCAGTCCTACGGAGAGACTGTTCTATGGCTACACCTTC
V: TRBV7-9; size: NA; J: TRBJ2-7; D: TRBD1; CDR3: CASTNHEDRRPYEQYF; DNA: TGTGCCAGCACCAACCATGAGGACAGGAGACCCTACGAGCAGTACTTC
V: TRBV6-2/TRBV6-3; size: NA; J: TRBJ2-2; D: NA; CDR3: CASSRVPNHDTGELFF; DNA: TGTGCCAGCAGCCGAGTACCGAACCACGACACCGGGGAGCTGTTTTTT
V: TRBV6-6; size: NA; J: TRBJ1-5; D: TRBD1; CDR3: CASSRGQALGPQHF; DNA: TGTGCCAGCAGTAGGGGACAGGCGTTAGGGCCCCAGCATTTT
V: TRBV7-8; size: NA; J: TRBJ2-5; D: NA; CDR3: CASSLTNWGGKETQYF; DNA: TGTGCCAGCAGCTTAACGAATTGGGGCGGGAAAGAGACCCAGTACTTC
V: TRBV2; size: few; J: TRBJ1-2; D: TRBD1; CDR3: CASSGQGNVNYGYTF; DNA: TGTGCCAGCAGTGGACAGGGGAATGTTAACTATGGCTACACCTTC
V: TRBV5-1; size: NA; J: TRBJ1-5; D: NA; CDR3: CASSRGGAGQPQHF; DNA: TGCGCCAGCTCTCGGGGAGGGGCGGGTCAGCCCCAGCATTTT
V: TRBV12-5; size: NA; J: TRBJ1-2; D: TRBD1; CDR3: CASGLVGGGYTF; DNA: TGTGCTAGTGGTTTGGTAGGGGGCGGCTACACCTTC
V: TRBV5-1; size: NA; J: TRBJ2-3; D: TRBD1; CDR3: CASSPETGTQYF; DNA: TGCGCCAGCAGCCCTGAGACAGGGACGCAGTATTTT
V: TRBV7-3; size: NA; J: TRBJ2-2; D: NA; CDR3: CASSREYGELFF; DNA: TGTGCCAGCAGCCGAGAATACGGGGAGCTGTTTTTT
V: TRBV12-3/TRBV12-4; size: NA; J: TRBJ1-2; D: TRBD1; CDR3: CASSPDRGYVTF; DNA: TGTGCCAGCAGTCCCGACAGGGGGTATGTGACCTTC
V: TRBV9; size: NA; J: TRBJ2-2; D: NA; CDR3: CASSPQSSNTGELFF; DNA: TGTGCCAGCAGCCCACAGAGCTCGAACACCGGGGAGCTGTTTTTT
V: TRBV9; size: NA; J: TRBJ1-5; D: NA; CDR3: CASSRSWVSNQPQHF; DNA: TGTGCCAGCAGCAGGAGTTGGGTTAGCAATCAGCCCCAGCATTTT
V: TRBV10-3; size: NA; J: TRBJ1-2; D: NA; CDR3: CAISETGYGYTF; DNA: TGTGCCATCAGTGAGACAGGGTATGGCTACACCTTC
V: TRBV7-3; size: NA; J: TRBJ2-2; D: NA; CDR3: CASSLWATGNAGELFF; DNA: TGTGCCAGCAGCCTCTGGGCCACAGGGAATGCCGGGGAGCTGTTTTTT
V: TRBV29-1; size: NA; J: TRBJ2-1; D: TRBD1; CDR3: CSVDQGGAYNEQFF; DNA: TGCAGCGTTGATCAAGGGGGCGCCTACAATGAGCAGTTCTTC